This passage covers 20 T cell receptor beta chains from one sample sequenced in a study of regulatory T cells. Primers: 52 TRBV forward and 13 TRBJ reverse. Some clones are missing from TCRdb's copy, which holds only in-frame ones; the method was immunoSEQ multiplex PCR. Here the sample spans roughly 15,000 clones, roughly 90% being singletons. The sequenced sample consisted of CD8+ T cells sorted from blood. The receptors were gathered from a person under 30 with CD3G deficiency.

CDR3 sequence: CASSLWGPQNEQYF. CDR3 DNA: TGTGCCAGCAGTTTATGGGGACCTCAAAACGAGCAGTACTTC. The rearrangement joins TRBV28 to TRBJ2-7; D tentatively reads TRBD1 or TRBD2 (5 bases each). Trimming removed 0 bases at V and 5 bases at J, with 11 bases between. This CDR3 has 14 residues. The germline CDR1 and CDR2 sequences are MDHEN and SYDVKM.

This rearrangement joins TRBV6-1 to TRBJ2-7; TRBD1 is a possible D gene (5 bases). The CDR3 contains 12 residues. The germline CDR1 and CDR2 sequences are MNHNS and SASEGT. The germline V and J ends were trimmed by 7 bases and 0 bases, with 7 bases remaining between them. Here the CDR3 reads CASNGASYEQYF. The CDR3 DNA reads as TGTGCCAGCAATGGGGCCTCCTACGAGCAGTACTTC.

The chain joins TRBV5-1 to TRBJ2-7; TRBD2 agrees at 10 bases. Germline V gene lookup returns CDR1 SGHRS and CDR2 YFSETQ. The CDR3 covers 15 residues. The V gene end was trimmed by 3 bases and the J gene end by 6 bases; junction bases not matched to a gene: 9. CDR3 DNA: TGCGCCAGCAGCTCATGGACTAGCGGTTCCGGCGAGCAGTACTTC. Protein sequence: CASSSWTSGSGEQYF.

This chain links TRBV19 with TRBJ1-5; TRBD1 aligns across 7 bases. J lost 2 bases, V lost 7 bases, and 5 bases had no gene match. This CDR3 is built from 14 residues. The V gene's germline CDR1 is LNHDA and CDR2 SQIVND (reference sequence). In nucleotides, the CDR3 is TGTGCCAGTACCGAGGGGGCCCGCAATCAGCCCCAGCATTTT. This encodes CASTEGARNQPQHF.

This clone has just one count. V gene TRBV15 combines with J gene TRBJ2-2; D gene ambiguous. The V end was cut by 2 bases, the J end by 0 bases, with 7 bases between. The CDR3 is 15 residues long. From germline, CDR1 is LNHNV and CDR2 YYDKDF (reference sequence). In DNA, the CDR3 is TGTGCCACCAGCAGACTAGATGCGAACACCGGGGAGCTGTTTTTT. Amino acid sequence: CATSRLDANTGELFF.

The chain is built from TRBV4-2 and TRBJ2-3; possible D gene TRBD1, 6 bases. This CDR3 contains 19 residues. V lost 5 bases and J 3 bases, leaving 27 bases between the germline ends. Germline V gene sequence: CDR1 LGHNA, CDR2 YNFKEQ. The DNA for the CDR3 is TGTGCCAGCAGCTTGGAGGACAGTGGCCAATCATTCTATACAGATACGCAGTATTTT. Its translation is CASSLEDSGQSFYTDTQYF.

The chain couples TRBV18 to TRBJ2-2, with no clear D. V lost 3 bases and J lost 9, with 8 bases in between. The CDR3 length is 12 residues. Germline V gene sequence: CDR1 KGHSH, CDR2 LQKENI. CDR3 sequence reads: CASSPGERELFF. The CDR3 DNA is TGTGCCAGCTCACCGGGCGAGAGGGAGCTGTTTTTT.

The chain joins TRBV4-1 to TRBJ1-3; D unresolved. The CDR3 is 16 amino acids. Trimming took 0 bases from V and 0 from J, leaving 9 bases between them. Germline values: CDR1 MGHRA, CDR2 YSYEKL. CDR3: CASSQDQGFSGNTIYF. DNA for the CDR3: TGCGCCAGCAGCCAAGATCAAGGGTTCTCTGGAAACACCATATATTTT.

The gene calls are TRBV28 and TRBJ2-7; unclear D gene. Germline CDR1 and CDR2: MDHEN and SYDVKM. V was pared by 6 bases and J by 4 bases, with 13 bases between. The CDR3 extends over 13 amino acids. The DNA for the CDR3 is TGTGCCAGCAGCCCCGGGTATGCTTACGAGCAGTACTTC. This gives the protein CASSPGYAYEQYF.

This clone has just one count. This chain links TRBV11-3 with TRBJ2-3; possible D gene TRBD2, 5 bases. There are 12 residues in the CDR3. Trimming cost V 6 bases and J 8 bases, with 12 bases left between them. Germline values: CDR1 SGHNT, CDR2 YENEEA. The CDR3 loop is CASSHTGGTQYF. The DNA for the CDR3 is TGTGCCAGCAGTCACACCGGAGGTACGCAGTATTTT.

This clone was picked up one time. The CDR3 is CSVEAPRGARYQETQYF. The CDR3, as DNA: TGCAGCGTTGAAGCCCCCAGGGGCGCGAGGTACCAAGAGACCCAGTACTTC. The chain recombines TRBV29-1 with TRBJ2-5; D may be TRBD1 (6 bases). V was cut by 1 base and J by 0 bases, with 18 bases left in between. The CDR3 has 17 residues. The germline gives CDR1 SQVTM, CDR2 ANQGSEA. The full variable domain, in which reference TRBV29-1 and TRBJ2-5 provide the parts outside the CDR3, is SAVISQKPSRDICQRGTSLTIQCQVDSQVTMMFWYRQQPGQSLTLIATANQGSEATYESGFVIDKFPISRPNLTFSTLTVSNMSPEDSSIYLCSVEAPRGARYQETQYFGPGTRLLVL.

This clone was seen a handful of times. The chain joins TRBV27 to TRBJ2-1; D may be TRBD1 or TRBD2 (5 bases each). Trimming pared 3 bases from V and 2 bases from J, leaving 11 bases between. Germline V gene sequence: CDR1 MNHEY, CDR2 SMNVEV (reference sequence). This CDR3 is built from 15 residues. Written as DNA, the CDR3 is TGTGCCAGCAGTTTGGGGGACCCGGCCTACAATGAGCAGTTCTTC. This translates into CASSLGDPAYNEQFF.

This clone was observed a handful of times. The chain employs TRBV6-1 and TRBJ1-2; D is unclear. Germline CDR1 MNHNS, CDR2 SASEGT. The CDR3 is made up of 14 amino acids. Trimming removed 3 bases from V and 0 bases from J, with 8 bases in between. CDR3 nucleotides: TGTGCCAGCAGTGACAGGCAACCTAACTATGGCTACACCTTC. This encodes CASSDRQPNYGYTF.

This rearrangement joins TRBV7-8 to TRBJ1-2; D not resolved. CDR1 is SGHVS and CDR2 is FQNEAQ in the germline V gene. The CDR3 is 12 amino acids. V lost 10 bases to trimming and J lost 8 bases, with 17 bases between them. The CDR3 spells CATGPRTGGYTF. In nucleotides, the CDR3 is TGTGCCACGGGCCCGAGGACCGGAGGCTACACCTTC.

By sample fraction, this clone is medium-sized. The chain joins TRBV25-1 to TRBJ2-4; D possibly corresponds to TRBD1 (6 bases). V dropped 7 bases and J dropped 3 bases, with 19 bases sitting between them. The CDR3 has 16 residues. Germline assignment: CDR1 MGHDK and CDR2 SYGVNS. The CDR3 nucleotides are TGTGCCAGCAAGAGTAATACAGGGTGGGACAAAAACATTCAGTACTTC. Translated: CASKSNTGWDKNIQYF.

The gene calls are TRBV7-6 and TRBJ1-6; no clear D gene. Germline assignment: CDR1 SGHVS and CDR2 FNYEAQ. The V and J ends lost 5 bases and 8 bases respectively, with 10 bases between them. This CDR3 has 13 amino acids. Here the CDR3 reads CASSKVSDSPLHF. DNA for the CDR3: TGTGCCAGCAGCAAAGTGTCGGATTCACCCCTCCACTTT.

The rearrangement joins TRBV20-1 to TRBJ2-7; D call uncertain. The CDR3 covers 10 residues. The V gene's germline CDR1 is DFQATT and CDR2 SNEGSKA (reference sequence). Trimming stripped 6 bases from V and 4 bases from J, with 7 bases between. The CDR3 bases are TGCAGTGCCGGCAAGTACGAGCAGTACTTC. This gives the protein CSAGKYEQYF.

This chain connects TRBV30 to TRBJ2-7; D might be TRBD1 (5 bases). The CDR3 loop spans 12 amino acids. V lost 3 bases, J lost 5 bases, and 11 bases lay in between. Per germline, CDR1 GTSNPN and CDR2 SVGIG (reference sequence). CDR3 nucleotides: TGTGCCTGGAGCCGTATACAGGACGAGCAGTACTTC. Protein product: CAWSRIQDEQYF.

The chain links TRBV9 to TRBJ2-2; TRBD1 is a possible D gene (5 bases). The CDR3 has 12 residues. Germline V gene sequence: CDR1 SGDLS, CDR2 YYNGEE. V gave up 2 bases and J gave up 8 bases, with 7 bases separating them. As DNA, the CDR3 is TGTGCCAGCAGCGTCCCAGGGGGGGAGCTGTTTTTT. Amino acids: CASSVPGGELFF. Together with reference TRBV9 and TRBJ2-2, the CDR3 gives the full variable domain: DSGVTQTPKHLITATGQRVTLRCSPRSGDLSVYWYQQSLDQGLQFLIQYYNGEERAKGNILERFSAQQFPDLHSELNLSSLELGDSALYFCASSVPGGELFFGEGSRLTVL.

The chain joins TRBV27 to TRBJ2-7; D tentatively reads TRBD1 or TRBD2 (5 bases each). This CDR3 is built from 11 residues. The V and J ends lost 2 bases and 6 bases respectively, with 5 bases between them. Germline V gene sequence: CDR1 MNHEY, CDR2 SMNVEV (reference sequence). CDR3 region: CASSLGGEQYF. The CDR3 bases are TGTGCCAGCAGTTTAGGGGGCGAGCAGTACTTC.